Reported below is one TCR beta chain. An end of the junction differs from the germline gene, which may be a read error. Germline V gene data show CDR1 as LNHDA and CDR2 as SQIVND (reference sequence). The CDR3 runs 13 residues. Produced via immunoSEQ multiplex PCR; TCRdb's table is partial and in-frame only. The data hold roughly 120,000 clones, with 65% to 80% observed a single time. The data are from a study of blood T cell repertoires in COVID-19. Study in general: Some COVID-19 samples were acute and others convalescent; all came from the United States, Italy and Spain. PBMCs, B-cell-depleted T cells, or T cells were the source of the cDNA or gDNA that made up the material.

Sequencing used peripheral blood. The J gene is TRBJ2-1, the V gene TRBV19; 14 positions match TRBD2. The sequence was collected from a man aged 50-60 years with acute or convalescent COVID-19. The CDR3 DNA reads TGTGCCAGTACTCCGGGACTAGCGGGAGACTTGCTCTTC. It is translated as CASTPGLAGDLLF.